The clone carrying this T cell receptor beta chain was seen only a few times. What it binds is not known. With 6 bases removed from V and 5 bases from J, the gap between germline ends came to 11 bases. This CDR3 contains 12 residues. Germline values: CDR1 DFQATT, CDR2 SNEGSKA (reference sequence). The sample originates from a study of identical twins. The study, taken as a whole, reports: Abundant cord blood beta clonotypes carried fewer insertions; memory repertoires showed none. Twins shared beta out-of-frame sequences in excess, but this excess was weaker.

TCRdb passed the 5' RACE reads through MiXCR, listing each CDR3 protein once. The data hold roughly 770,000 distinct CDR3 sequences, with around a sixth observed a single time. This same sample was also part of a study on T cells expressing NK-cell markers. This second report adds: The study found dominant NKG2C+ clonotypes at 1.0-7.0% of CD8+ T cells in five or six donors.

The receptor's source is a woman aged 18-30 years in good health. The chain combines TRBV20-1 with TRBJ1-5; unclear D gene. The sample comprised PBMCs. The CDR3 nucleotides are TGCAGTGCAACCCAGAGTTATCAGCCCCAGCATTTT. Amino acids: CSATQSYQPQHF.